This is a list of T cell receptor beta chains from one sample in a study of blood T cell repertoires in COVID-19. TCRdb keeps only in-frame clones here, not all; method: immunoSEQ multiplex PCR. The table has approximately 470,000 clones, 75% to 90% seen once; the top ten hold about 0.65%. Sequencing used PBMCs or T cells enriched from blood (not recorded which). The source of these receptors is a young woman who had recovered from COVID-19. The CDR3 runs from the conserved cysteine through the conserved F or W. The D gene is left open where the match is weak. Where a row states a size, it is once, few, many or the class of an expanded clone; other rows omit it.

J: TRBJ1-4
size: NA
V: TRBV19
D: NA
DNA: TGTGCCAGTAGGAGGGTCGGTGAAAAACTGTTTTTT
CDR3: CASRRVGEKLFF

J: TRBJ2-3
size: NA
V: TRBV19
D: NA
DNA: TGTGCCAGTAGTATGAACAGGGAGACAGATACGCAGTATTTT
CDR3: CASSMNRETDTQYF

J: TRBJ2-1
size: NA
V: TRBV19
D: TRBD2
DNA: TGTGCCAGTAGTGTAAGCGGGGGAAGGAACAATGAGCAGTTCTTC
CDR3: CASSVSGGRNNEQFF

J: TRBJ2-5
size: NA
V: TRBV3-1/TRBV3-2
D: NA
DNA: TGTGCCAGCAGCCAAAATGTACGGGAGACCCAGTACTTC
CDR3: CASSQNVRETQYF

J: TRBJ2-3
size: NA
V: TRBV5-1
D: TRBD2
DNA: TGCGCCAGCAGCCCCGGGACTAGCGGGGGGTACACGCAGTATTTT
CDR3: CASSPGTSGGYTQYF

J: TRBJ1-3
size: NA
V: TRBV5-1
D: NA
DNA: TGCGCCAGCAGCGCGTCACAGGAGTCTGGAAACACCATATATTTT
CDR3: CASSASQESGNTIYF

J: TRBJ1-6
size: NA
V: TRBV7-9
D: NA
DNA: TGTGCCAGCGGAGATAGGGGTCTAAGAAATTCACCCCTCCACTTT
CDR3: CASGDRGLRNSPLHF

J: TRBJ2-3
size: NA
V: TRBV28
D: TRBD1
DNA: TGTGCCAGCGGGACAGGGGGTCGGACAGATACGCAGTATTTT
CDR3: CASGTGGRTDTQYF

J: TRBJ1-2
size: NA
V: TRBV3-1/TRBV3-2
D: TRBD1
DNA: TGTGCCAGCAGCCAAGCAGGGGGAGGCGGCTACACCTTC
CDR3: CASSQAGGGGYTF

J: TRBJ1-3
size: NA
V: TRBV5-6
D: TRBD1
DNA: TGTGCCAGCAGCTTGGCAGAGGGGGCCCGAAACACCATATATTTT
CDR3: CASSLAEGARNTIYF

J: TRBJ1-4
size: few
V: TRBV15
D: NA
DNA: TGTGCCACCAGCACCCAAGAGGGTACAACTAATGAAAAACTGTTTTTT
CDR3: CATSTQEGTTNEKLFF

J: TRBJ2-3
size: once
V: TRBV7-3
D: TRBD2
DNA: TGTGCCAGCAGCGCGTATAGCGGGGGGGCCGAAGATACGCAGTATTTT
CDR3: CASSAYSGGAEDTQYF